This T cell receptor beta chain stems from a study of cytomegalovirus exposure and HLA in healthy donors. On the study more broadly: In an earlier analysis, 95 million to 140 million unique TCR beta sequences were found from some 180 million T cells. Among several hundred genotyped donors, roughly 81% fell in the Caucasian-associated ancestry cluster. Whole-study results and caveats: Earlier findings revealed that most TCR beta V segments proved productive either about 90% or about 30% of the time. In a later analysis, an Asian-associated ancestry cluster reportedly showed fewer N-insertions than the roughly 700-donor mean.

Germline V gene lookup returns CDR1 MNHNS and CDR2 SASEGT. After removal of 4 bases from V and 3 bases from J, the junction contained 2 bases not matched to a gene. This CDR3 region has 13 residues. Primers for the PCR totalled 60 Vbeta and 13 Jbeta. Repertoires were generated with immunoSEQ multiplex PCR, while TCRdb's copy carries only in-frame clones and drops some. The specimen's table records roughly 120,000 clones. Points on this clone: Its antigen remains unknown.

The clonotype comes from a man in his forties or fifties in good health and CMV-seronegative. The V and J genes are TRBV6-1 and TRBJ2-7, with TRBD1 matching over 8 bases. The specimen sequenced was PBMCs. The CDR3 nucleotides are TGTGCCAGCAGTGCCAGGGGGCTCTACGAGCAGTACTTC. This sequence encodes CASSARGLYEQYF.